This passage covers 26 T cell receptor beta chains from one sample sequenced in a study of cytomegalovirus exposure and HLA in healthy donors. Clones were read by immunoSEQ multiplex PCR, and TCRdb kept only the in-frame ones, dropping some. Of over 200,000 clones listed, 80% to 90% are singletons. The specimen sequenced was PBMCs. These receptors were taken from a woman between 18 and 29 years old in good health and CMV-seropositive.

This chain connects TRBV28 to TRBJ2-3, with 7 nucleotides matching TRBD2. CDR3 length equals 14 residues. The trim removed 2 bases at V and 6 bases at J, leaving 5 bases unmatched. Germline V lookup: CDR1 MDHEN, CDR2 SYDVKM. CDR3 DNA: TGTGCCAGCAGTTTAAGACTAGCTCGGGATACGCAGTATTTT. Protein: CASSLRLARDTQYF.

The rearrangement joins TRBV7-9 to TRBJ2-7; TRBD1 aligns across 12 bases. Unmatched junction bases numbered 6, after V lost 1 base and J lost 5 bases. The CDR3 is 16 amino acids. CDR1 SEHNR and CDR2 FQNEAQ come from the germline V gene (reference sequence). CDR3 amino acids: CASSLEGTGGIDEQYF. Written as DNA, the CDR3 is TGTGCCAGCAGCTTAGAGGGGACAGGGGGCATCGACGAGCAGTACTTC.

Turning to this clone: Other DNA sequences in the sample encode the same CDR3. The V gene is TRBV27, the J gene TRBJ2-3; 9 positions match TRBD2. The CDR3 loop spans 15 amino acids. Germline V lookup: CDR1 MNHEY, CDR2 SMNVEV (reference sequence). V lost 5 bases to trimming and J lost 1 base; unmatched junction nucleotides: 4. The CDR3 coding sequence is TGTGCCAGCAGTCCCAGGACTAGCGGCACAGATACGCAGTATTTT. Encoded protein: CASSPRTSGTDTQYF.

The rearrangement joins TRBV30 to TRBJ1-1; D is uncertain. The CDR3 is made up of 13 amino acids. Germline V gives CDR1 GTSNPN, CDR2 SVGIG (reference sequence). V lost 4 bases to trimming and J lost 1 base, with 10 bases between them. The CDR3 DNA reads TGTGCCTGGACCCTTACCGGGAACACTGAAGCTTTCTTT. It specifies CAWTLTGNTEAFF. Full variable domain (rest looked up from reference TRBV30 and TRBJ1-1): SQTIHQWPATLVQPVGSPLSLECTVEGTSNPNLYWYRQAAGRGLQLLFYSVGIGQISSEVPQNLSASRPQDRQFILSSKKLLLSDSGFYLCAWTLTGNTEAFFGQGTRLTVV.

V is TRBV19 and J is TRBJ2-7; 10 positions match TRBD1. V was clipped by 2 bases and J by 3 bases; unmatched bases: 4. Germline loops: CDR1 LNHDA, CDR2 SQIVND (reference sequence). This CDR3 has 15 amino acids. DNA of the CDR3: TGTGCCAGTAGTATACTTGGACAGGGGGACTACGAGCAGTACTTC. This translates into CASSILGQGDYEQYF.

This clone occurred once. Other DNA sequences in the sample encode the same CDR3. This chain uses TRBV7-8 with TRBJ1-1; perhaps TRBD1 as D (5 bases). The V and J ends lost 1 base and 1 base respectively, with 7 bases between them. This CDR3 contains 14 residues. Germline CDR1 and CDR2: SGHVS and FQNEAQ. The CDR3, as DNA: TGTGCCAGCAGCTTAGACAGGAAGAACACTGAAGCTTTCTTT. As protein: CASSLDRKNTEAFF. Looking up the rest from reference TRBV7-8 and TRBJ1-1 gives the full variable domain: GAGVSQSPRYKVAKRGQDVALRCDPISGHVSLFWYQQALGQGPEFLTYFQNEAQLDKSGLPSDRFFAERPEGSVSTLKIQRTQQEDSAVYLCASSLDRKNTEAFFGQGTRLTVV.

As to this clone: At one end, the junction sequence differs from germline, possibly due to a read error. J is TRBJ1-2 and V is TRBV30; TRBD1 matches at 8 bases. The CDR3 has 11 residues. Germline CDR1 GTSNPN, CDR2 SVGIG (reference sequence). The CDR3 DNA reads as TGTGCCGCCCGGCCAGGGGGCATAATCAACTTC. This sequence encodes CAARPGGIINF. The variable domain in full, completed from reference TRBV30 and TRBJ1-2, reads SQTIHQWPATLVQPVGSPLSLECTVEGTSNPNLYWYRQAAGRGLQLLFYSVGIGQISSEVPQNLSASRPQDRQFILSSKKLLLSDSGFYLCAARPGGIINFGSGTRLTVV.

This sequence joins TRBV4-1 and TRBJ2-1; TRBD2 agrees at 13 bases. CDR1 is MGHRA, CDR2 YSYEKL, per germline. V gave up 1 base and J gave up 4 bases; unmatched junction bases: 7. The CDR3 contains 18 residues. The CDR3 DNA is TGCGCCAGCAGCCAAGGGGCGGGACTAGCGGGGACATACAATGAGCAGTTCTTC. Its translation: CASSQGAGLAGTYNEQFF.

V gene TRBV6-5 combines with J gene TRBJ2-7; TRBD1 matches at 8 bases. This CDR3 comprises 13 residues. J lost 7 bases, V lost 6 bases, and 8 bases had no gene match. CDR1 and CDR2 (germline): MNHEY, SVGAGI. CDR3 region: CASSLGTGREQYF. The CDR3, as DNA: TGTGCCAGCAGCCTCGGGACAGGAAGAGAGCAGTACTTC.

This clone was detected once. This sequence joins TRBV6-1 and TRBJ2-5, with 9 bases that match TRBD1. There are 15 residues in the CDR3. The germline V gene encodes CDR1 MNHNS and CDR2 SASEGT. Unmatched junction bases numbered 7, after V lost 3 bases and J lost 5 bases. The CDR3 spells CASSESTGGEETQYF. The CDR3 DNA follows: TGTGCCAGCAGTGAGTCAACAGGGGGCGAGGAGACCCAGTACTTC.

This clone appeared a single time. The rearrangement joins TRBV4-1 to TRBJ1-5; possible D gene TRBD1, 6 bases. CDR1 and CDR2 (germline): MGHRA, YSYEKL. Trimming removed 2 bases at V and 4 bases at J, with 18 bases between. The CDR3 contains 17 residues. CDR3 in amino acids: CASSQIYDWGHNQPQHF. The CDR3, as DNA: TGCGCCAGCAGCCAAATTTATGACTGGGGGCATAATCAGCCCCAGCATTTT.

Only a few counts were recorded for this clone. The V call is TRBV4-2, the J call TRBJ2-7; the match to TRBD1 covers 11 bases. The CDR3 sequence is 16 residues long. Losses at the gene ends were 3 bases for V and 4 bases for J; bases not matched to a gene: 8. Germline V gene lookup returns CDR1 LGHNA and CDR2 YNFKEQ. CDR3 bases: TGTGCCAGCAGCCATGCGGCCGGGACAGGGGGGTACGAGCAGTACTTC. Translated, it gives CASSHAAGTGGYEQYF.

V and J are TRBV29-1 and TRBJ1-5; D unclear. This CDR3 is 12 amino acids long. The germline gives CDR1 SQVTM, CDR2 ANQGSEA. V dropped 4 bases and J dropped 0 bases, with 4 bases sitting between them. The CDR3: CSVAGSNQPQHF. The CDR3 DNA is TGCAGCGTTGCGGGTAGCAATCAGCCCCAGCATTTT.

This clone has a handful of counts. The chain is built from TRBV7-8 and TRBJ2-7; 13 positions agree with TRBD2. CDR1 SGHVS and CDR2 FQNEAQ come from the germline V gene. V lost 0 bases, J lost 3 bases, and 8 bases stayed unmatched. The CDR3 extends over 18 amino acids. The CDR3 loop reads CASSLARGTSGNFYEQYF. In DNA form, the CDR3 reads TGTGCCAGCAGCTTAGCGCGGGGGACTAGCGGGAACTTCTACGAGCAGTACTTC. The variable domain in full, completed from reference TRBV7-8 and TRBJ2-7, reads GAGVSQSPRYKVAKRGQDVALRCDPISGHVSLFWYQQALGQGPEFLTYFQNEAQLDKSGLPSDRFFAERPEGSVSTLKIQRTQQEDSAVYLCASSLARGTSGNFYEQYFGPGTRLTVT.

The rearrangement uses TRBV4-1 and TRBJ1-5; D gene uncertain. The germline gives CDR1 MGHRA, CDR2 YSYEKL. V was pared by 0 bases and J by 1 base, with 13 bases between. This CDR3 comprises 17 residues. The CDR3 coding sequence is TGCGCCAGCAGCCAAGAACGAGCGGTGATGAGCAATCAGCCCCAGCATTTT. It specifies CASSQERAVMSNQPQHF.

The chain uses TRBV6-1 and TRBJ2-1; TRBD2 matches 9 bases. Per the germline V gene, CDR1 is MNHNS and CDR2 is SASEGT. The length of the CDR3 is 15 residues. The CDR3 loop is CIARKAGGVYNEQFF. CDR3 sequence (DNA): TGTATCGCTCGAAAGGCGGGAGGGGTCTACAATGAGCAGTTCTTC.

The rearrangement joins TRBV27 to TRBJ2-7; D is undetermined. Germline V gene lookup returns CDR1 MNHEY and CDR2 SMNVEV (reference sequence). Trimming cost V 0 bases and J 9 bases, with 18 bases left between them. This CDR3 has 15 amino acids. The CDR3 reads CASSLSSMTISAQYF. CDR3 coding DNA: TGTGCCAGCAGTTTATCCTCCATGACAATCTCAGCGCAGTACTTC.

The J gene is TRBJ1-2, the V gene TRBV5-1; 11 bases fit TRBD1. CDR1 is SGHRS, CDR2 YFSETQ, per germline. With 2 bases clipped from V and 7 bases from J, the junction kept 10 bases outside the gene matches. This CDR3 spans 16 amino acids. The CDR3 protein is CASSLSTDRGRLGYTF. The CDR3 DNA is TGCGCCAGCAGCTTAAGTACGGACAGGGGGCGTCTTGGCTACACCTTC.

This clone has only a few counts. This chain connects TRBV10-3 to TRBJ2-5, with 11 nucleotides matching TRBD2. Unmatched junction bases numbered 10, after V lost 2 bases and J lost 5 bases. This CDR3 comprises 17 residues. Germline V gene sequence: CDR1 ENHRY, CDR2 SYGVKD. CDR3 sequence (DNA): TGTGCCATCAGTGAGGGTACTAGCGGGAGACGTGGGGAGACCCAGTACTTC. It translates to CAISEGTSGRRGETQYF.

The gene calls are TRBV5-4 and TRBJ2-5; weak D call: TRBD1 (6 bases). Germline V gives CDR1 SGHNT, CDR2 YYREEE (reference sequence). V dropped 0 bases and J dropped 5 bases, with 14 bases sitting between them. This CDR3 contains 15 residues. The CDR3 region is CASSLVKGHGETQYF. The DNA of the CDR3 is TGTGCCAGCAGCTTGGTAAAGGGACATGGGGAGACCCAGTACTTC.

V is TRBV25-1 and J is TRBJ2-7, with TRBD1 matching over 12 bases. There are 15 residues in the CDR3. CDR1 MGHDK and CDR2 SYGVNS come from the germline V gene. Germline trimming cut 7 bases from V and 5 bases from J; bases unmatched to any gene: 9. This chain's CDR3 is CASTHTGTGGHEQYF. The CDR3 DNA reads TGTGCCAGCACCCATACAGGGACAGGGGGCCACGAGCAGTACTTC.

The rearrangement links TRBV19 to TRBJ2-7; unclear D gene. The ends were cut back, 6 bases at V and 7 bases at J, with 16 bases in the middle. The CDR3 is made up of 13 amino acids. Germline V gene data show CDR1 as LNHDA and CDR2 as SQIVND (reference sequence). CDR3 sequence reads: CASSDWFGMEQYF. CDR3 sequence (DNA): TGTGCCAGTAGCGACTGGTTCGGTATGGAGCAGTACTTC.

The chain couples TRBV29-1 to TRBJ2-3; D is ambiguous. CDR3 size: 12 residues. Trimming removed 5 bases from V and 2 bases from J, with 8 bases in between. Germline-derived CDR1 and CDR2 are SQVTM and ANQGSEA. In nucleotides, the CDR3 is TGCAGCGTTTTACACCCCACAGATACGCAGTATTTT. Translated: CSVLHPTDTQYF.

The chain has TRBV5-1 and TRBJ2-2; TRBD2 matches 8 bases. V lost 5 bases and J lost 4; bases outside the gene matches: 4. Per germline, CDR1 SGHRS and CDR2 YFSETQ. This CDR3 comprises 14 residues. The CDR3 protein is CASSSGMGTGELFF. Here the CDR3 DNA reads TGCGCCAGCAGTAGCGGGATGGGCACCGGGGAGCTGTTTTTT.

The V and J genes are TRBV5-1 and TRBJ2-5; 7 nucleotides match TRBD1. The CDR3 sequence is 15 residues long. After removal of 7 bases from V and 1 base from J, the junction contained 10 bases not matched to a gene. The germline V gene has CDR1 SGHRS and CDR2 YFSETQ. This CDR3 is CASGTDRISQETQYF. The CDR3 DNA is TGCGCCAGCGGAACGGACAGGATTAGCCAAGAGACCCAGTACTTC. Complete variable domain (other parts from reference TRBV5-1 and TRBJ2-5): KAGVTQTPRYLIKTRGQQVTLSCSPISGHRSVSWYQQTPGQGLQFLFEYFSETQRNKGNFPGRFSGRQFSNSRSEMNVSTLELGDSALYLCASGTDRISQETQYFGPGTRLLVL.

The chain couples TRBV5-4 to TRBJ1-2, with a weak D call TRBD1 (5 bases). The germline V and J ends were trimmed by 4 bases and 1 base, with 20 bases remaining between them. This CDR3 has 17 residues. Per germline, CDR1 SGHNT and CDR2 YYREEE (reference sequence). CDR3 sequence: CASSPQGSQLVNYGYTF. The DNA of the CDR3 is TGTGCCAGCAGCCCGCAGGGTTCCCAATTGGTTAACTATGGCTACACCTTC. The full variable domain, its missing parts supplied by reference TRBV5-4 and TRBJ1-2, is ETGVTQSPTHLIKTRGQQVTLRCSSQSGHNTVSWYQQALGQGPQFIFQYYREEENGRGNFPPRFSGLQFPNYSSELNVNALELDDSALYLCASSPQGSQLVNYGYTFGSGTRLTVV.